The 6 T cell receptor beta chains given below trace back to one sample, sequenced in a study of blood T cell repertoires in COVID-19. Profiling relied on immunoSEQ multiplex PCR, and the TCRdb table lists in-frame clones only, not all of them. The table includes some 260,000 clones, approximately 90% detected once. Sequencing was done on a sample of PBMCs or T cells enriched from blood (not recorded which). The source is a man in his forties who had recovered from COVID-19.

V usage is TRBV3-1 (or the pseudogene TRBV3-2) and J usage is TRBJ2-7; 14 bases align to TRBD2. Germline-derived CDR1 and CDR2 are LGHDT and YNNKEL (reference sequence). CDR3 length equals 14 residues. The V gene end was trimmed by 6 bases and the J gene end by 9 bases; junction bases not matched to a gene: 7. The CDR3 reads CASSRGLAGGVQYF. The DNA of the CDR3 is TGTGCCAGCAGTCGCGGACTAGCGGGAGGAGTGCAGTACTTC.

CDR3 nucleotides: TGTGCCAGCTACGAGAGGTACAATGAGCAGTTCTTC. Amino acids: CASYERYNEQFF. The chain combines TRBV6-5 with TRBJ2-1, with D uncertain. CDR1 is MNHEY and CDR2 is SVGAGI in the germline V gene. The CDR3 contains 12 residues. Trimming left V 8 bases short and J 4 bases short, with 9 bases between.

The genes are TRBV11-1 and TRBJ2-2; no firm D call. Germline assignment: CDR1 SGHAT and CDR2 FQDESV (reference sequence). The V end was cut by 5 bases, the J end by 5 bases, with 9 bases between. The CDR3 totals 13 residues. CDR3 DNA: TGTGCCAGCAGCCCGGTCCCGACCGGGGAGCTGTTTTTT. Its protein is CASSPVPTGELFF. The complete variable domain, with remaining parts taken from reference TRBV11-1 and TRBJ2-2, reads EAEVAQSPRYKITEKSQAVAFWCDPISGHATLYWYRQILGQGPELLVQFQDESVVDDSQLPKDRFSAERLKGVDSTLKIQPAELGDSAMYLCASSPVPTGELFFGEGSRLTVL.

This chain links TRBV6-9 with TRBJ1-1; 8 bases match TRBD1. Unmatched junction bases numbered 5, after V lost 4 bases and J lost 7 bases. The CDR3 runs to 13 residues. CDR1 and CDR2 from the germline V gene are MNHGY and SVAAGI. DNA for the CDR3: TGTGCCAGCAGTTCGTCGACAGGGGTTGAAGCTTTCTTT. The encoded protein is CASSSSTGVEAFF.

V is TRBV6-5 and J is TRBJ1-5; TRBD1 might be the D (6 bases). Germline loops: CDR1 MNHEY, CDR2 SVGAGI. This CDR3 contains 15 residues. V was shortened by 2 bases and J by 3 bases, with 11 bases between the two germline ends. CDR3 DNA sequence: TGTGCCAGCAGTTACACAACAGGGCCCAATCAGCCCCAGCATTTT. Its translation: CASSYTTGPNQPQHF.

V is TRBV19 and J is TRBJ1-1, with D possibly TRBD1 on 6 matching bases. Germline V lookup: CDR1 LNHDA, CDR2 SQIVND (reference sequence). This CDR3 has 16 amino acids. The V end lost 2 bases, the J end lost 1 base, and 14 bases lay between the germline ends. CDR3 residues: CASSIWQGKGNTEAFF. The CDR3 DNA sequence: TGTGCCAGTAGTATATGGCAGGGGAAGGGGAACACTGAAGCTTTCTTT. Combining the CDR3 with reference TRBV19 and TRBJ1-1 gives the whole variable domain DGGITQSPKYLFRKEGQNVTLSCEQNLNHDAMYWYRQDPGQGLRLIYYSQIVNDFQKGDIAEGYSVSREKKESFPLTVTSAQKNPTAFYLCASSIWQGKGNTEAFFGQGTRLTVV.